The sequence of this TCR beta chain was determined in a study of CD8 T cells in Susac syndrome. Reverse transcription used about 0.45 to 1 ug RNA and random hexamers. One entry per CDR3 protein results from TCRdb running MiXCR on the immunoSEQ multiplex PCR reads. The sample contains about 69,000 distinct CDR3 sequences, roughly nine tenths of which appear only once. V lost 1 base and J lost 10, with 25 bases in between. The germline gives CDR1 SGHDT, CDR2 YYEEEE. This CDR3 spans 17 amino acids. This chain connects TRBV5-6 to TRBJ2-3; the D gene could be TRBD1 or TRBD2 (5 bases each). The TCR sequence derives from a human donor with multiple sclerosis. Sequences were obtained from CD8+ T cells from PBMCs. CDR3 nucleotide sequence: TGTGCCAGCAGCTTGTTATATGAGGGGCTCCGGATGGATGCGCAGTATTTT. Its translation: CASSLLYEGLRMDAQYF.